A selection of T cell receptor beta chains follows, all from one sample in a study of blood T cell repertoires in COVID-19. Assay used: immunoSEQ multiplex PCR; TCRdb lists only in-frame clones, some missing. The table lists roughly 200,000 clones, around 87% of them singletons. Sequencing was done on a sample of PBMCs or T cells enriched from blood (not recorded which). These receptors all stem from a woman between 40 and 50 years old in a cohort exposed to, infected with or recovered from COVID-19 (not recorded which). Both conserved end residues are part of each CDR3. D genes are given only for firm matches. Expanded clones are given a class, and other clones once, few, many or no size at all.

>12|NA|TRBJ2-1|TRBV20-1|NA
CSASQGYNEQFF
TGCAGTGCTAGTCAGGGGTACAATGAGCAGTTCTTC
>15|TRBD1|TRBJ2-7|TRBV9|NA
CASSVGGQGQYEQYF
TGTGCCAGCAGCGTAGGGGGACAGGGGCAATACGAGCAGTACTTC
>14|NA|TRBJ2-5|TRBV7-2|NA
CASSSRVGAETQYF
TGTGCCAGCAGCTCTAGGGTAGGGGCAGAGACCCAGTACTTC
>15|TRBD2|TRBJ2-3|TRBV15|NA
CATSRSGLASDTQYF
TGTGCCACCAGCAGATCCGGACTAGCGTCCGATACGCAGTATTTT
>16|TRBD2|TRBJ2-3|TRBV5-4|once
CASSLGAGGPTDTQYF
TGTGCCAGCAGCTTGGGAGCGGGGGGCCCCACAGATACGCAGTATTTT
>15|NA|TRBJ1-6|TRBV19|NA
CASSIEHTSGSPLHF
TGTGCCAGTAGTATAGAACACACTTCAGGATCACCCCTCCACTTT
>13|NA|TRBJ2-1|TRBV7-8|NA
CASSLLSRGEQFF
TGTGCCAGCAGCTTATTATCTAGAGGTGAGCAGTTCTTC
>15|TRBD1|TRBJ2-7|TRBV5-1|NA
CASSFTGGGGGEQYF
TGCGCCAGCAGCTTTACAGGGGGCGGAGGGGGCGAGCAGTACTTC
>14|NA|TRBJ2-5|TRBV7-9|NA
CASSPIGSQETQYF
TGTGCCAGCAGCCCCATCGGTAGCCAAGAGACCCAGTACTTC
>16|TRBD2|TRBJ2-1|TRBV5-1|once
CASSLGLAGSYNEQFF
TGCGCCAGCAGCTTGGGACTAGCGGGATCCTACAATGAGCAGTTCTTC
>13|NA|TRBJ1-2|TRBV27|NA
CASSPGHFYGYTF
TGTGCCAGCAGCCCGGGACACTTCTATGGCTACACCTTC
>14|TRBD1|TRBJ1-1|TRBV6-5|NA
CASYRGAANTEAFF
TGTGCCAGCTACAGGGGGGCCGCCAACACTGAAGCTTTCTTT
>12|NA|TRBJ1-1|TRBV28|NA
CASSFPRTEAFF
TGTGCCAGCAGTTTCCCCCGCACTGAAGCTTTCTTT
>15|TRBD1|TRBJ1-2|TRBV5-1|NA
CASSFDRVSNYGYTF
TGCGCCAGCAGTTTCGACAGGGTTTCTAACTATGGCTACACCTTC
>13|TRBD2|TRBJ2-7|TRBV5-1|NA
CASHSGPSYEQYF
TGCGCCAGTCATAGCGGGCCCTCCTACGAGCAGTACTTC
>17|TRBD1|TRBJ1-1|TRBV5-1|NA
CASSLYSRQGANTEAFF
TGCGCCAGCAGCTTGTACTCGCGACAGGGCGCGAACACTGAAGCTTTCTTT